This T cell receptor (beta chain) was recovered during a study of blood T cell repertoires in COVID-19. Authors' processing steps: Scientists estimated how many nucleated cells there were by amplifying reference gene primers. Generated by immunoSEQ multiplex PCR, the TCRdb table keeps only in-frame clones and is missing some. That table gives V, J and clone size, and the DNA gave D and trimming. This sample has about 100,000 clones, with around four fifths found just once. Germline-derived CDR1 and CDR2 are SGHTS and YDEGEE. Trimming took 4 bases from V and 6 from J; bases not matched to a gene: 7. CDR3 size: 14 residues.

The gene calls are TRBV5-8 and TRBJ2-3, with TRBD1 identical over 8 bases. The sequenced material came from peripheral blood. This TCR derives from a human donor in a cohort sampled during active COVID-19. The CDR3 reads CASSIGQGWDTQYF. In nucleotides, the CDR3 is TGTGCCAGCAGCATAGGACAGGGTTGGGATACGCAGTATTTT.